This T cell receptor beta chain was documented in a study of T cell responses to AZD1222 COVID-19 vaccine (dated by TCRdb to about 2021). At the level of the whole study: AZD1222 recipients whose second dose came at about 4 weeks and those whose second dose came at about 12 weeks were combined into one group, since spike-specific TCR depth and breadth did not differ between the two schedules. A total of about 230 trial participants underwent TCR sequencing, of whom about 210 received two doses of AZD1222 and about 25 received two doses of the MenACWY control vaccine. Enrollment into the trials was organized by age into subgroups of 18-55, 56-69 and 70-plus years, and those subgroups contained roughly 160, 29 and 62 TCR-sequenced participants, respectively. The paper's findings and limits, for the study overall: In the small 56-69-year group, the increase in depth fell short of significance, most likely because of low power. After two AZD1222 doses, spike-specific TCR breadth and depth were significantly higher than at day 0 and than in MenACWY recipients. Vaccine-associated CD4 TCRs spanned the whole spike protein, with dominant responses in regions 160-218 and 743-854. Epitopes outside the regions mutated in the B.1.351 and B.1.1.7 variants were reportedly recognized by nearly half of the unique spike-specific TCRs. Because no day 14 peak-response samples were available, repertoires were characterized only after the peak T cell response. Participants were mostly white British, with more females than males. The authors suggested clonal diversity may have been underestimated. Conclusions about previously exposed vaccinees are limited because only a handful of AZD1222 recipients were SARS-CoV-2 seropositive at baseline.

This specimen's time point label, per the study, means: baseline before first vaccination. Samples from vaccinated people were obtained from the UK trials COV001 and COV002, which included a single-blind randomized controlled phase 2/3 trial of AZD1222 (ChAdOx1 nCoV-19) in healthy adults. For TCRbeta chain sequencing, PBMC samples were collected from trial participants at day 0 and at day 28 after the second dose. Comment on this clone: Its antigen has not been determined. Base qualities were left out, and no much larger clone turns up one base away.

The CDR3 runs 15 residues from the cysteine to the phenylalanine. Only the CDR3 part of the read is kept: 45 bases, read in frame from the first base. From the germline V gene (reference sequence), CDR1 is LNHDA and CDR2 is SQIVND. V is cut back by 4 bases and J by 1 base, with 3 bases in the junction unmatched. The CDR3 regions of human TCRbeta chains were subjected to immunosequencing. On the study's bioinformatics: TCRs in the repertoires were compared against a reference library of SARS-CoV-2-specific TCRs that had been generated with the MIRA antigen-specificity platform. Breadth was defined as the fraction of unique TCRs that were SARS-CoV-2-associated, and depth was defined as the fraction of total T cells that were SARS-CoV-2-associated. Using the MIRA data, each spike-specific TCR was mapped to the spike region that the TCR reacts to and placed in a CD4 or CD8 class. Log10-transformed breadth and depth values were compared by one-way ANOVA with Sidak's multiple comparisons tests. The clones in this table, taken by TCRdb from immuneACCESS, are in-frame only. Not every clone is retained; where verified, under half of the shortfall comes from an unresolved V gene, and the cause of the rest is unknown. The V and J calls and clone size are taken from that table; D and trimming were inferred from the DNA. The sample table shows roughly 93,000 clones, and 80% to 90% are seen once. The top ten clones comprise 5% to 7.5% of the sample.

This sequence uses TRBV19 and TRBJ2-7; the junction holds 11 bases that match TRBD1. The material was peripheral blood, obtained on day 0 of AZD1222 vaccination. The TCR was taken from an adult in good health. The CDR3 here reads CASSTGTGGSYEQYF. The sequenced DNA: TGTGCCAGTAGTACCGGGACAGGGGGTTCCTACGAGCAGTACTTC.